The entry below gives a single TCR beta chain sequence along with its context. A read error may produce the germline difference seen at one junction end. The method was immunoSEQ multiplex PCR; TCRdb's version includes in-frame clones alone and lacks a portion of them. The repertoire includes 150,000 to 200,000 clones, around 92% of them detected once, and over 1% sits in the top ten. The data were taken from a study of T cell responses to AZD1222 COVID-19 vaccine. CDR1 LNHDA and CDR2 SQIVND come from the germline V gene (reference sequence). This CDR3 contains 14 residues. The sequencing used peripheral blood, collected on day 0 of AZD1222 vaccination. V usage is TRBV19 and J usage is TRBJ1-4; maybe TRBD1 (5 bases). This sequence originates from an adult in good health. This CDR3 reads CASESLGGERRRAF. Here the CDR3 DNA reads TGTGCCAGCGAGAGTCTTGGAGGAGAGCGCCGCAGGGCGTTT.